This T cell receptor (beta chain) was documented in a study of T cell responses to AZD1222 COVID-19 vaccine. Profiled with immunoSEQ multiplex PCR; TCRdb holds only in-frame clones, not every one. Here the sample spans tens of thousands of clones, about 93% being singletons. The CDR3 has 16 amino acids. The germline CDR1 and CDR2 sequences are MNHEY and SVGEGT. The V segment lost 6 bases and the J segment 2 bases; nucleotides outside the gene matches: 8. Details on this clone: No antigen is known for it.

Study observations and caveats: An increase in Spike-specific TCR breadth and depth was observed after two AZD1222 doses.

The sequence derives from an adult who received the AZD1222 COVID-19 vaccine. V and J are TRBV6-2 or TRBV6-3 and TRBJ1-2; 11 nucleotides match TRBD1. The starting material was peripheral blood, obtained 28 days after the second AZD1222 dose. In nucleotides, the CDR3 is TGTGCCAGCAGCCGAGGACAGGGGGCGCGAAACTATGGCTACACCTTC. This gives the protein CASSRGQGARNYGYTF.